The present T cell receptor (beta chain) was sequenced within a study of blood T cell repertoires in COVID-19. Clones were read by immunoSEQ multiplex PCR, and TCRdb kept only the in-frame ones, dropping some. The sample carries just over 300,000 clones, 85% to 90% recorded once. This CDR3 is built from 16 residues. Trimming at V came to 0 bases and at J to 4 bases, leaving 6 bases not matched to a gene. CDR1 is LNHNV and CDR2 is YYDKDF in the germline V gene (reference sequence). The TCR was taken from a man aged 25 to 45 who had recovered from COVID-19. The sequencing input was PBMCs or T cells enriched from blood (not recorded which). This chain connects TRBV15 to TRBJ1-5; 7 bases agree with TRBD1. The DNA of the CDR3 is TGTGCCACCAGCAGAGATGTGTTCAGGGGGAATCAGCCCCAGCATTTT. Its protein is CATSRDVFRGNQPQHF.